These T cell receptor beta chains were read from a single sample in a study of cytotoxic CD8 clonotypes in ibrutinib-treated CLL. Clones were sequenced by immunoSEQ multiplex PCR, and TCRdb holds only the in-frame ones, with some missing. The table lists 200,000 to 250,000 clones, about three quarters of them singletons, with over 5.5% in the top ten. The sequences come from PBMCs, collected after 12 months of ibrutinib treatment. These receptors were collected from a human donor with chronic lymphocytic leukemia. Each CDR3 is given with its conserved first and last residue. A D gene is named only where the DNA matches it firmly. Expanded clones get a size class; other rows say once, few or many, or leave the size out.

j_call clone_size d_call v_call cdr3_aa cdr3_nt
TRBJ2-7 few TRBD1 TRBV27 CASSLLGTGYLEQYF TGTGCCAGCAGTTTATTGGGGACAGGGTATTTAGAGCAGTACTTC
TRBJ2-2 . . TRBV15 CATGTPLRGELFF TGTGCCACCGGGACCCCCTTACGCGGGGAGCTGTTTTTT
TRBJ1-1 . . TRBV28 CASSKTVEAFF TGTGCCAGCAGTAAGACAGTAGAAGCTTTCTTT
TRBJ2-7 . . TRBV30 CAWNTGSSYEQYF TGTGCCTGGAACACCGGGTCCTCCTACGAGCAGTACTTC
TRBJ2-3 . TRBD2 TRBV5-6 CASSFLAGSTDTQYF TGTGCCAGCAGCTTCCTAGCGGGGAGCACAGATACGCAGTATTTT
TRBJ2-2 . TRBD1 TRBV7-9 CASSTRQGGSTGELFF TGTGCCAGCAGCACCCGACAGGGGGGGTCTACCGGGGAGCTGTTTTTT
TRBJ1-3 . . TRBV7-3 CASRHTREAGNTIYF TGTGCCAGCAGGCATACCAGGGAGGCTGGAAACACCATATATTTT
TRBJ2-3 . TRBD2 TRBV7-9 CASSKRLAGGTDTQYF TGTGCCAGCAGCAAACGACTAGCGGGGGGCACAGATACGCAGTATTTT
TRBJ2-3 . . TRBV2 CASIPILAPEFDTQYF TGTGCCAGCATCCCGATACTAGCCCCAGAATTCGATACGCAGTATTTT
TRBJ2-2 few TRBD2 TRBV7-6 CASSGWASGRSGELFF TGTGCCAGCAGCGGATGGGCTAGCGGGAGGTCCGGGGAGCTGTTTTTT
TRBJ2-1 . TRBD1 TRBV29-1 CSGRGQGAIKDEQFF TGCAGCGGACGGGGACAGGGGGCTATCAAGGATGAGCAGTTCTTC
TRBJ1-2 . . TRBV5-1 CASSLGGLYGYTF TGCGCCAGCAGCCTCGGCGGACTCTATGGCTACACCTTC
TRBJ1-2 . TRBD1 TRBV11-1 CASSSDRGISNYGYTF TGTGCCAGCAGCTCGGACAGGGGGATTAGCAACTATGGCTACACCTTC
TRBJ2-3 . . TRBV7-9 CASSLNLAVAVDTQYF TGTGCCAGCAGCTTAAATCTAGCAGTGGCGGTAGATACGCAGTATTTT
TRBJ2-5 . . TRBV18 CASSSTVKEKTQYF TGTGCCAGCTCCTCGACAGTTAAGGAAAAGACCCAGTACTTC
TRBJ1-2 . TRBD1 TRBV19 CASSSGQGKLGYTF TGTGCCAGTAGTTCCGGACAGGGGAAATTGGGCTACACCTTC
TRBJ1-6 few . TRBV9 CASSVGIHRDSPLHF TGTGCCAGCAGCGTAGGTATTCATCGGGATTCACCCCTCCACTTT
TRBJ2-2 . TRBD2 TRBV30 CAWSVPILAGGPYGELFF TGTGCCTGGAGTGTACCTATACTAGCGGGAGGGCCCTACGGGGAGCTGTTTTTT
TRBJ1-6 . . TRBV9 CASSAQSEVASPLHF TGTGCCAGCAGCGCCCAGTCCGAGGTCGCTTCACCCCTCCACTTT
TRBJ2-7 . TRBD1 TRBV19 CASSSWDRYEQYF TGTGCCAGTAGTTCATGGGACAGGTACGAGCAGTACTTC
TRBJ1-1 . TRBD1 TRBV19 CASSVGQGANTEAFF TGTGCCAGTAGTGTGGGACAGGGGGCGAACACTGAAGCTTTCTTT
TRBJ1-2 once TRBD1 TRBV27 CASTKTGRGANYGYTF TGTGCCAGCACCAAGACAGGGCGGGGGGCTAACTATGGCTACACCTTC
TRBJ1-2 . . TRBV5-1 CASSLGYGYTF TGCGCCAGCAGCCTTGGGTATGGCTACACCTTC
TRBJ1-2 few . TRBV4-1 CASSQDLIGGGNGYTF TGCGCCAGCAGCCAAGATCTAATAGGGGGTGGGAATGGCTACACCTTC
TRBJ1-5 . TRBD1 TRBV12-5 CASGRQGAPGQPQHF TGTGCTAGTGGACGACAGGGGGCGCCAGGACAGCCCCAGCATTTT
TRBJ2-3 . . TRBV5-1 CASSYDHSGTTDTQYF TGCGCCAGCAGCTATGATCATTCCGGGACCACAGATACGCAGTATTTT
TRBJ2-7 many . TRBV6-1 CASTMPGSNEQYF TGTGCCAGCACCATGCCAGGGTCCAACGAGCAGTACTTC
TRBJ1-1 many . TRBV12-5 CASGFGTEAFF TGTGCTAGTGGTTTCGGCACTGAAGCTTTCTTT
TRBJ1-2 . TRBD1 TRBV5-1 CASSLGTGQLAYGYTF TGCGCCAGCAGCTTGGGGACAGGGCAGCTTGCCTATGGCTACACCTTC
TRBJ1-1 . TRBD1 TRBV9 CASSRTGSGTEAFF TGTGCCAGCAGCAGGACAGGGTCGGGGACTGAAGCTTTCTTT
TRBJ2-3 . TRBD1 TRBV5-1 CASSLVQGSSTDTQYF TGCGCCAGCAGCTTGGTACAGGGGTCTAGCACAGATACGCAGTATTTT
TRBJ2-7 . . TRBV28 CASSFGASGDGTYEQYF TGTGCCAGCAGTTTCGGGGCCTCAGGAGACGGCACCTACGAGCAGTACTTC
TRBJ2-1 . . TRBV5-5 CASSSPGNYNEQFF TGTGCCAGCAGCTCCCCGGGGAACTACAATGAGCAGTTCTTC
TRBJ2-7 . . TRBV14 CASSPYGPFEQYF TGTGCCAGCAGCCCTTACGGACCTTTCGAGCAGTACTTC
TRBJ1-4 . . TRBV6-4 CASSGEFPEKLFF TGTGCCAGCAGTGGGGAGTTCCCTGAAAAACTGTTTTTT
TRBJ1-2 . . TRBV6-5 CASRADYGYTF TGTGCCAGCAGGGCGGACTATGGCTACACCTTC
TRBJ1-6 . . TRBV6-6 CASSSWPTLHF TGTGCCAGCAGTAGTTGGCCCACCCTCCACTTT
TRBJ1-1 . . TRBV7-8 CASTSGGKAEAFF TGTGCCAGCACCTCGGGGGGTAAGGCTGAAGCTTTCTTT
TRBJ1-1 once . TRBV19 CASSAFIQGARGAFF TGTGCCAGTAGTGCCTTCATTCAGGGAGCTCGTGGGGCTTTCTTT
TRBJ1-2 few . TRBV5-1 CASRLNSNYGYTF TGCGCCAGCAGACTGAACTCCAACTATGGCTACACCTTC
TRBJ2-3 . . TRBV6-5 CASRRDTSRPDTQYF TGTGCCAGCAGGCGGGACACCTCACGGCCAGATACGCAGTATTTT
TRBJ2-7 . TRBD1 TRBV6-6 CASSDPTGSSYEQYF TGTGCCAGCAGTGACCCGACAGGGTCCTCCTACGAGCAGTACTTC
TRBJ2-2 few . TRBV2 CASTLGRVNTGELFF TGTGCCAGCACGCTGGGACGAGTGAACACCGGGGAGCTGTTTTTT
TRBJ1-2 . TRBD1 TRBV19 CASSLRTGINYGYTF TGTGCCAGTAGTCTGCGGACAGGCATTAACTATGGCTACACCTTC
TRBJ2-5 . TRBD1 TRBV29-1 CSVHTGVTVQETQYF TGCAGCGTACATACAGGGGTAACCGTCCAAGAGACCCAGTACTTC
TRBJ2-3 . . TRBV7-2 CASSLEQVTDTQYF TGTGCCAGCAGCTTAGAACAGGTCACAGATACGCAGTATTTT
TRBJ2-6 few . TRBV4-2 CASSQTGANVLTF TGTGCCAGCAGCCAAACTGGGGCCAACGTCCTGACTTTC
TRBJ2-1 . TRBD2 TRBV2 CASSDPLLAGDQFF TGTGCCAGCAGTGACCCATTGCTAGCGGGAGACCAGTTCTTC
TRBJ2-1 . . TRBV2 CAGPGLLSYNEQFF TGTGCCGGACCGGGACTCCTCTCCTACAATGAGCAGTTCTTC
TRBJ1-2 . . TRBV6-5 CASSSWTVWGYTF TGTGCCAGCAGTTCCTGGACGGTCTGGGGCTACACCTTC
TRBJ2-2 . . TRBV6-1 CASSERALQTGELFF TGTGCCAGCAGTGAAAGAGCTCTCCAAACCGGGGAGCTGTTTTTT
TRBJ2-3 once . TRBV5-1 CASRAGASTDTQYF TGCGCCAGCAGGGCGGGGGCTAGCACAGATACGCAGTATTTT
TRBJ2-7 . . TRBV2 CASSERGASYEQYF TGTGCCAGCAGTGAACGGGGAGCCTCCTACGAGCAGTACTTC
TRBJ2-7 . . TRBV5-1 CASSSFGPGEQYF TGCGCCAGCAGCTCGTTCGGCCCCGGCGAGCAGTACTTC
TRBJ1-3 . . TRBV29-1 CVGGEFGNTIYF TGCGTAGGGGGGGAGTTTGGAAACACCATATATTTT
TRBJ2-7 . . TRBV23-1 CASSPETAQARLTYEQYF TGCGCCAGCTCCCCGGAGACAGCCCAAGCAAGATTGACCTACGAGCAGTACTTC